Listed below are T cell receptor beta chains from one sample, sequenced in a study of shared clonotypes between healthy human individuals. The table came from immunoSEQ multiplex PCR; TCRdb's copy has only in-frame clones and leaves some out. The profile shows around 2.3 million clones, about 94% of them singletons. Source material: naive CD4+ T cells sorted from blood. These TCRs come from a man younger than 35 in good health. The CDR3 runs from the conserved cysteine through the conserved F or W. The order of the fields is V gene, CDR3 protein.

>TRBV30
CAWTPWSWDEQFF
>TRBV4-3
CASSQDTGVYNEQFF
>TRBV7-2
CASSLARTSGLNEQFF
>TRBV10-1
CASMIPRGYGYTF
>TRBV7-2
CASSLSGQETQYF
>TRBV19
CASGPGQGPWGNQPQHF
>TRBV28
CASTRDKLNYGYTF
>TRBV7-8
CASSFGTGSREQYF
>TRBV5-1
CASSLSTGTEAFF
>TRBV7-9
CASSLTGTEETQYF
>TRBV4-1
CASSLLTGAQETQYF
>TRBV5-1
CASRFLAGDSYEQYF
>TRBV7-6
CASSSDRNNEQFF
>TRBV5-5
CASSLRRTTTDTQYF
>TRBV25-1
CASSGSTAGGSYNEQFF
>TRBV30
CAWKTGGGTETQYF
>TRBV6-4
CASPDRGWEKLFF
>TRBV6-5
CASSRDRVEGEQFF
>TRBV4-1
CASSRPGSYYGYTF
>TRBV30
CAWSALVAGNYGYTF
>TRBV5-6
CASSLGQGTTQETQYF
>TRBV29-1
CSVDGQATDTQYF
>TRBV19
CASTLGQVSNQPQHF
>TRBV6-1
CASSARGPRGNSPLHF
>TRBV27
CASSTNRGPQHF
>TRBV18
CASSPPGLATYEQYF
>TRBV27
CASSFRLAGVYEQYF
>TRBV18
CASSPRTGNTEAFF
>TRBV10-3
CAISSLGGTDEQFF
>TRBV6-5
CASSSYGNQPQHF
>TRBV5-1
CASSGTRGNEQYF
>TRBV7-9
CASSSIGGGEGKQYF